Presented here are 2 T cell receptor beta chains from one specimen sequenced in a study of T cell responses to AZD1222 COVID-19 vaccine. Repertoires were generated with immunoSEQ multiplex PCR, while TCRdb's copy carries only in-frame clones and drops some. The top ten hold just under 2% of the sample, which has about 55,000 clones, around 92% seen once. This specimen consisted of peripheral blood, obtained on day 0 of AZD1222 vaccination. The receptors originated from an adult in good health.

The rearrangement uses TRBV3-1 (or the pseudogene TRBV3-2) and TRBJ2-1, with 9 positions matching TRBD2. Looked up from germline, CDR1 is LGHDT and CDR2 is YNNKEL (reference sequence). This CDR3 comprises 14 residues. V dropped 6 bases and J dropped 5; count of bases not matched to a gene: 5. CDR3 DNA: TGTGCCAGCAGACGAGCGGGAGGTGACAATGAGCAGTTCTTC. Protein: CASRRAGGDNEQFF.

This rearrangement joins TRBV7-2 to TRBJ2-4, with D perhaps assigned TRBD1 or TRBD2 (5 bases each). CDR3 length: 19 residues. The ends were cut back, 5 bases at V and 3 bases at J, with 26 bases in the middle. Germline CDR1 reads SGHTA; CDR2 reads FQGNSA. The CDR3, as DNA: TGTGCCAGCAGCCCCGAATCAGTGAGGCAGGGTCGGGACAAAAACATTCAGTACTTC. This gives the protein CASSPESVRQGRDKNIQYF.